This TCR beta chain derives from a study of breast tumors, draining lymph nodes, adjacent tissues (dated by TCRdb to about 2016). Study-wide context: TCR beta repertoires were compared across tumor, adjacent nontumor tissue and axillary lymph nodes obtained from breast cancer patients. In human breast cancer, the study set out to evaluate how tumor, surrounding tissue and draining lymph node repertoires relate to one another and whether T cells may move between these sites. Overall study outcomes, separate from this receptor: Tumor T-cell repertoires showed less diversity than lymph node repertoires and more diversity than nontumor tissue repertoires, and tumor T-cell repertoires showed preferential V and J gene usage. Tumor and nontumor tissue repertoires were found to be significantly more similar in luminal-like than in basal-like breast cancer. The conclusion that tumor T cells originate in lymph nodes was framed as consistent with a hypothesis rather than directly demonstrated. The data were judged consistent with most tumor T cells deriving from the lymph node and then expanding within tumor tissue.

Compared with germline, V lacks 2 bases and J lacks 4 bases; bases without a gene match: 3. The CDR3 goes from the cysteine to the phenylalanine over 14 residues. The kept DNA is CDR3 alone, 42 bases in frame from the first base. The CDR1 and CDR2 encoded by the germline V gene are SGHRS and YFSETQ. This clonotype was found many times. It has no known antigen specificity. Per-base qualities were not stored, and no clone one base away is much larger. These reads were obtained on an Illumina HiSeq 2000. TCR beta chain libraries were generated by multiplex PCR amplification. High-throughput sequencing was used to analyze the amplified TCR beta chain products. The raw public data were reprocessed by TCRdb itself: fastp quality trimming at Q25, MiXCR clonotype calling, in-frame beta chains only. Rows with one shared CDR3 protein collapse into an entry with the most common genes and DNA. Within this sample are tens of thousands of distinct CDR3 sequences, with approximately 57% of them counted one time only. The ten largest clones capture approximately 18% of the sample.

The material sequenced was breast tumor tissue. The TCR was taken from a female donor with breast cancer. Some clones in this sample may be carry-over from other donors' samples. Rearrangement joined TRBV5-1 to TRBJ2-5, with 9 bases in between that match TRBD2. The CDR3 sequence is CASSLISGGETQYF. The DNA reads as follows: TGCGCCAGCAGCTTAATTAGCGGGGGAGAGACCCAGTACTTC.